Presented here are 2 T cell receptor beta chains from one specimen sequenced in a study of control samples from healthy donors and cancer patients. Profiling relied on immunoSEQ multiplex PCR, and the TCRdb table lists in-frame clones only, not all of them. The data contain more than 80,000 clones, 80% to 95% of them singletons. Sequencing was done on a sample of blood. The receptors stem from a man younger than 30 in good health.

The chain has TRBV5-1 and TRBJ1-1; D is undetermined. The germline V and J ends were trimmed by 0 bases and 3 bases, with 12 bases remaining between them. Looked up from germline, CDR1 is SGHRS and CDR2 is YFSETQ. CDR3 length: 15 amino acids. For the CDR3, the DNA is TGCGCCAGCAGCTTGGACGGGGAAAGGGACACTGAAGCTTTCTTT. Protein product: CASSLDGERDTEAFF. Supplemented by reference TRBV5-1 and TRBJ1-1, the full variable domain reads KAGVTQTPRYLIKTRGQQVTLSCSPISGHRSVSWYQQTPGQGLQFLFEYFSETQRNKGNFPGRFSGRQFSNSRSEMNVSTLELGDSALYLCASSLDGERDTEAFFGQGTRLTVV.

The CDR3 DNA reads TGTGCCACCAGTGATTCTAGGACAGCGCATAGCAATCAGCCCCAGCATTTT. Protein: CATSDSRTAHSNQPQHF. The chain has TRBV24-1 and TRBJ1-5; the D gene is possibly TRBD1 (6 bases). CDR3 length: 17 amino acids. Germline V gene data show CDR1 as KGHDR and CDR2 as SFDVKD. V lost 2 bases, J lost 0 bases, and 13 bases lay in between.